The 6 T cell receptor beta chains below were found in one sample sequenced in a study of T cell changes during pregnancy in multiple sclerosis. Here immunoSEQ multiplex PCR was the method, and the copy in TCRdb shows in-frame clones only, minus some. The sample holds around 80,000 clones; about 90% are singletons and the top ten take 2% to 3%. Sequencing used peripheral blood, obtained before pregnancy. Every receptor here comes from a female donor with multiple sclerosis, enrolled in a pregnancy study.

The V call is TRBV7-9, the J call TRBJ1-5; D possibly corresponds to TRBD1 (6 bases). The CDR3 runs to 15 residues. Germline-derived CDR1 and CDR2 are SEHNR and FQNEAQ (reference sequence). V lost 2 bases and J lost 5, with 13 bases in between. The CDR3 DNA is TGTGCCAGCAGCTTACGGGACAATCGGGATCAGCCCCAGCATTTT. It translates to CASSLRDNRDQPQHF.

V gene TRBV15 combines with J gene TRBJ2-1; TRBD2 aligns across 10 bases. V lost 0 bases, J lost 0 bases, and 14 bases stayed unmatched. This CDR3 contains 21 residues. The V gene's germline CDR1 is LNHNV and CDR2 YYDKDF (reference sequence). CDR3 sequence: CATSRDRGAGGFLSSYNEQFF. Written as DNA, the CDR3 is TGTGCCACCAGCAGAGATCGAGGAGCGGGAGGGTTCCTAAGCTCCTACAATGAGCAGTTCTTC.

This rearrangement joins TRBV6-4 to TRBJ1-2; 12 bases fit TRBD1. This CDR3 is 15 amino acids long. V dropped 2 bases and J dropped 7; count of bases not matched to a gene: 5. Germline V gene lookup returns CDR1 MRHNA and CDR2 SNTAGT. The DNA for the CDR3 is TGTGCCAGCAGTGACGTGGGACAGGGGGCTAGTGGCTACACCTTC. It translates to CASSDVGQGASGYTF.

The rearrangement links TRBV27 to TRBJ2-7, with D possibly being TRBD2 (6 bases). The germline CDR1 and CDR2 sequences are MNHEY and SMNVEV (reference sequence). The V and J ends lost 4 bases and 5 bases respectively, with 21 bases between them. This CDR3 is 16 amino acids long. The CDR3 bases are TGTGCCAGCAGTTCCCTTACGGGACTTCGTGGGCACGAGCAGTACTTC. Residues: CASSSLTGLRGHEQYF.

This clone was recorded a few times. The CDR3 coding sequence is TGTGCCTGGAGCCGGGACAGGGGTGGGGGCTACACCTTC. Residues: CAWSRDRGGGYTF. This rearrangement joins TRBV30 to TRBJ1-2, with TRBD1 matching over 10 bases. Trimming took 3 bases from V and 8 from J; bases not matched to a gene: 6. Germline CDR1 reads GTSNPN; CDR2 reads SVGIG (reference sequence). The CDR3 sequence is 13 residues long.

This rearrangement joins TRBV6-1 to TRBJ2-3, with TRBD2 identical over 13 bases. CDR1 is MNHNS, CDR2 SASEGT, per germline. This CDR3 is built from 14 residues. V lost 8 bases and J lost 6; bases outside the gene matches: 5. The CDR3 loop reads CASPGTSGADTQYF. The CDR3 region has the DNA TGTGCCAGCCCCGGGACTAGCGGGGCCGATACGCAGTATTTT.